The rows below give T cell receptor beta chains drawn from one sample of a study of T-cell memory formation after mild COVID-19. TCRdb passed the 5' RACE reads through MiXCR, listing each CDR3 protein once. The sample shows 400,000 or so distinct CDR3 sequences, around 19% of them seen only once. Sequencing was carried out using PBMCs or a T cell subset sorted from them (not recorded which). The receptors derive from an adult woman who had mild COVID-19 (a few samples of this study predate the infection). Cell type and time point are not known. CDR3s include the opening cysteine and the closing phenylalanine or tryptophan. The D gene is left open where the match is weak. Expanded clones are given a class, and other clones once, few, many or no size at all.

>TRBV21-1|NA|NA|TRBJ2-1
CASRLDGTPDNEQFF
TGTGCCAGCAGATTGGACGGGACCCCTGACAATGAGCAGTTCTTC
>TRBV7-2|NA|NA|TRBJ1-2
CASSLATVTAHGYTF
TGTGCCAGCAGCTTAGCTACCGTGACAGCACATGGCTACACCTTC
>TRBV6-5|NA|TRBD2|TRBJ2-3
CASSVERGVAQYF
TGTGCCAGCAGCGTCGAGCGGGGGGTGGCGCAGTATTTT
>TRBV9|NA|NA|TRBJ1-1
CASSEVREAFF
TGTGCCAGCAGCGAGGTCAGGGAGGCTTTCTTT
>TRBV28|NA|NA|TRBJ2-3
CASSAEIRTDTQYF
TGTGCCAGCTCGGCGGAGATCCGCACAGATACGCAGTATTTT
>TRBV6-1|few|NA|TRBJ1-1
CASSEHPTEAFF
TGTGCCAGCAGTGAACACCCGACTGAAGCTTTCTTT
>TRBV7-3|NA|TRBD2|TRBJ2-1
CASSSTPGLAGGLSYNEQFF
TGTGCCAGCAGCTCTACGCCGGGACTAGCGGGAGGGCTATCCTACAATGAGCAGTTCTTC
>TRBV4-1|few|TRBD1|TRBJ2-5
CASSQGPTGTGQVIRKYF
TGCGCCAGCAGCCAAGGACCGACCGGGACAGGGCAGGTGATCAGAAAATACTTC
>TRBV5-1|few|TRBD2|TRBJ2-1
CASSLGEGTYNEQFF
TGCGCCAGCAGCTTGGGGGAGGGCACCTACAATGAGCAGTTCTTC
>TRBV4-1|many|NA|TRBJ1-2
CASSQDLITATGYTF
TGCGCCAGCAGCCAAGATCTTATCACGGCCACGGGCTACACCTTC
>TRBV11-2|NA|TRBD2|TRBJ2-3
CASSFLGLGYTDTQYF
TGTGCCAGCAGCTTCCTCGGACTAGGTTACACAGATACGCAGTATTTT
>TRBV6-2/TRBV6-3|few|TRBD2|TRBJ2-1
CASSSSAAGGGREEQFF
TGTGCCAGCAGTTCAAGCGCGGCGGGAGGAGGAAGGGAGGAGCAGTTCTTC
>TRBV24-1|NA|NA|TRBJ2-3
CATSEPGSLVSTDTQYF
TGTGCCACCAGTGAGCCCGGATCATTAGTCTCTACAGATACGCAGTATTTT
>TRBV24-1|NA|NA|TRBJ2-5
CATTQTEFGPQYF
TGTGCCACCACTCAGACAGAATTTGGACCCCAGTACTTC
>TRBV27|NA|NA|TRBJ2-2
CASSQIPSYGGELFF
TGTGCCAGCAGTCAAATACCTAGTTACGGCGGGGAGCTGTTTTTT
>TRBV4-2|few|TRBD2|TRBJ2-7
CASSQLAGVGYEQYF
TGTGCCAGCAGCCAGCTAGCGGGAGTGGGCTACGAGCAGTACTTC
>TRBV6-2/TRBV6-3|few|NA|TRBJ1-1
CASSSFRRTEAFF
TGTGCCAGCAGTTCTTTTAGGAGGACTGAAGCTTTCTTT
>TRBV5-1|NA|TRBD1|TRBJ1-2
CASSLIQGEEGYTF
TGCGCCAGCAGCTTAATTCAGGGGGAGGAGGGCTACACCTTC
>TRBV18|NA|NA|TRBJ2-7
CASSPFVGSSYEQYF
TGTGCCAGCTCACCTTTCGTCGGGAGCTCCTACGAGCAGTACTTC
>TRBV7-2|few|NA|TRBJ1-4
CASSLLGFTNEKLFF
TGTGCCAGCAGCTTACTGGGGTTCACTAATGAAAAACTGTTTTTT
>TRBV27|NA|TRBD2|TRBJ2-2
CASSRSGSGPGELFF
TGTGCCAGCAGTCGTAGCGGGAGCGGCCCCGGGGAGCTGTTTTTT
>TRBV27|NA|NA|TRBJ2-3
CASSIRTGTDTQYF
TGTGCCAGCAGTATAAGGACGGGGACAGATACGCAGTATTTT
>TRBV10-3|NA|NA|TRBJ2-1
CAISDLKRTSYNEQFF
TGTGCCATCAGTGACCTTAAGCGAACCTCCTACAATGAGCAGTTCTTC
>TRBV27|few|TRBD2|TRBJ2-1
CASSFHGLAGVHEQFF
TGTGCCAGCAGTTTCCACGGACTAGCGGGAGTGCATGAGCAGTTCTTC
>TRBV7-2|many|NA|TRBJ2-5
CASSSGGLEETQYF
TGTGCCAGCAGCTCCGGGGGTTTGGAAGAGACCCAGTACTTC
>TRBV4-1|few|NA|TRBJ2-4
CASSQMGGRRELAKNIQYF
TGCGCCAGCAGCCAAATGGGGGGAAGACGGGAACTAGCCAAAAACATTCAGTACTTC
>TRBV7-2|few|NA|TRBJ2-7
CASSLKGGGSSYEQYF
TGTGCCAGCAGCCTAAAGGGGGGCGGGAGCTCCTACGAGCAGTACTTC
>TRBV5-1|few|NA|TRBJ2-7
CASLEGSSSYEQYF
TGCGCCAGCCTCGAGGGTTCAAGCTCCTACGAGCAGTACTTC
>TRBV7-3|few|NA|TRBJ1-1
CASSLLGENTEAFF
TGTGCCAGCAGCTTACTAGGGGAGAACACTGAAGCTTTCTTT
>TRBV29-1|NA|NA|TRBJ2-7
CSVGGHSMGRTNYEQYF
TGCAGCGTTGGGGGCCATAGTATGGGGCGAACCAACTACGAGCAGTACTTC
>TRBV20-1|NA|NA|TRBJ2-3
CSASPGAADTQYF
TGCAGTGCTAGTCCGGGGGCGGCAGATACGCAGTATTTT
>TRBV6-2/TRBV6-3|NA|NA|TRBJ1-6
CASSLRNFNSPLHF
TGTGCCAGCAGCCTCAGAAACTTCAATTCACCCCTCCACTTT
>TRBV12-3/TRBV12-4|few|NA|TRBJ1-3
CASSFLSGNTIYF
TGTGCCAGCAGTTTTCTCTCTGGAAACACCATATATTTT
>TRBV29-1|few|NA|TRBJ1-1
CSVERVAGMNTEAFF
TGCAGCGTTGAGCGCGTCGCGGGAATGAACACTGAAGCTTTCTTT
>TRBV5-5|few|NA|TRBJ1-5
CASSLSDQPQHF
TGTGCCAGCAGCTTGAGCGATCAGCCCCAGCATTTT
>TRBV7-9|NA|TRBD2|TRBJ2-1
CASSTPGLAGGNNEQFF
TGTGCCAGCAGCACCCCGGGACTAGCGGGAGGGAATAATGAGCAGTTCTTC
>TRBV20-1|NA|NA|TRBJ2-7
CSARGAANSYEQYF
TGCAGTGCTAGAGGGGCAGCGAACTCCTACGAGCAGTACTTC
>TRBV11-3|NA|TRBD1|TRBJ2-7
CASSFRGQPPYEQYF
TGTGCCAGCAGCTTCCGGGGACAGCCCCCCTACGAGCAGTACTTC
>TRBV14|NA|TRBD1|TRBJ2-6
CASSQEAGQVAGANVLTF
TGTGCCAGCAGCCAAGAGGCGGGACAGGTAGCTGGGGCCAACGTCCTGACTTTC
>TRBV11-1|few|TRBD1|TRBJ2-1
CASRLGQASYNEQFF
TGTGCCAGCAGACTGGGACAGGCATCCTACAATGAGCAGTTCTTC
>TRBV5-1|few|NA|TRBJ1-2
CASSLLAGQNYGYTF
TGCGCCAGCAGCTTGTTGGCAGGGCAAAACTATGGCTACACCTTC
>TRBV19|NA|NA|TRBJ1-5
CASSPSTGLSNQPQHF
TGTGCCAGTAGTCCTTCGACAGGACTTAGCAATCAGCCCCAGCATTTT
>TRBV7-9|few|NA|TRBJ2-7
CASSLWTPTYEQYF
TGTGCCAGCAGCTTATGGACACCTACGTACGAGCAGTACTTC
>TRBV7-2|few|TRBD2|TRBJ2-7
CASSLLADYEQYF
TGTGCCAGCAGCCTTCTAGCGGACTACGAGCAGTACTTC
>TRBV20-1|few|NA|TRBJ2-5
CSARERARAQETQYF
TGCAGTGCTAGAGAAAGAGCCAGGGCCCAAGAGACCCAGTACTTC
>TRBV19|NA|TRBD1|TRBJ2-7
CASSIPGQGSQYF
TGTGCCAGTAGTATCCCGGGACAGGGGTCTCAGTACTTC
>TRBV5-1|NA|NA|TRBJ2-6
CASSLVGDPLSGANVLTF
TGCGCCAGCAGCTTGGTCGGGGACCCTCTCTCTGGGGCCAACGTCCTGACTTTC
>TRBV7-8|once|TRBD2|TRBJ2-5
CASGGTVAGETQYF
TGTGCCAGCGGGGGCACGGTAGCGGGGGAAACCCAGTACTTC
>TRBV2|NA|NA|TRBJ2-3
CASSELGFADTQYF
TGTGCCAGCAGTGAACTTGGATTCGCGGATACGCAGTATTTT
>TRBV5-1|few|TRBD2|TRBJ2-2
CASSQTSSGGTGELFF
TGCGCCAGCAGCCAAACTTCTAGCGGGGGCACCGGGGAGCTGTTTTTT
>TRBV7-9|few|NA|TRBJ2-5
CASSIWTGQETQYF
TGTGCCAGCAGCATTTGGACGGGGCAAGAGACCCAGTACTTC
>TRBV6-5|few|NA|TRBJ2-1
CASSYSPRGLNEQFF
TGTGCCAGCAGTTACTCCCCCCGGGGCCTCAATGAGCAGTTCTTC
>TRBV12-3/TRBV12-4|NA|NA|TRBJ2-1
CASRASSRYNEQFF
TGTGCCAGCAGGGCTAGTAGCAGATACAATGAGCAGTTCTTC
>TRBV7-2|NA|TRBD1|TRBJ2-1
CASSLRQGASYNEQFF
TGTGCCAGCAGCTTAAGGCAGGGGGCCTCCTACAATGAGCAGTTCTTC
>TRBV5-4|NA|NA|TRBJ1-2
CASSLQGQGGYTF
TGTGCCAGCAGCTTACAGGGTCAAGGCGGCTACACCTTC
>TRBV6-1|NA|NA|TRBJ1-3
CASCLGGLAGNTIYF
TGTGCCAGCTGTCTCGGTGGTCTCGCTGGAAACACCATATATTTT
>TRBV6-6|NA|NA|TRBJ2-2
CASSSFRFTGELFF
TGTGCCAGCAGTTCGTTTCGGTTTACCGGGGAGCTGTTTTTT
>TRBV7-2|NA|NA|TRBJ2-7
CASSSGLWGTYEQYF
TGTGCCAGCAGCTCGGGACTCTGGGGCACCTACGAGCAGTACTTC
>TRBV13|NA|NA|TRBJ2-7
CASSLGGQPRYF
TGTGCCAGCAGCTTAGGCGGACAGCCGCGGTACTTC
>TRBV9|few|TRBD2|TRBJ2-1
CASSPGGSISEQFF
TGTGCCAGCAGCCCTGGCGGGAGTATTAGTGAGCAGTTCTTC